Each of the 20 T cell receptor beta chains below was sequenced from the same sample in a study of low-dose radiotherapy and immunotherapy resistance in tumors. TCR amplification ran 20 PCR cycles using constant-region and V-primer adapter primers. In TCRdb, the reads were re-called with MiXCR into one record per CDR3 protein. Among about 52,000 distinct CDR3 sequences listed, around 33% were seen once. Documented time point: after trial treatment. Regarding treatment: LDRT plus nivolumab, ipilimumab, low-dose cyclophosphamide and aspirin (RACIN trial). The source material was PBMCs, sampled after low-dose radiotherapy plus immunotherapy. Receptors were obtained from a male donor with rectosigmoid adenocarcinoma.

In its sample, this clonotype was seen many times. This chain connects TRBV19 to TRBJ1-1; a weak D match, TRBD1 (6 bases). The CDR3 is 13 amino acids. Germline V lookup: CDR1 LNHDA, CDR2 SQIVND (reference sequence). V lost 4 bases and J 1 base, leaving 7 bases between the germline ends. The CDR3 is CASSKTGNTEAFF. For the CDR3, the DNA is TGTGCCAGTAGTAAGACAGGGAACACTGAAGCTTTCTTT.

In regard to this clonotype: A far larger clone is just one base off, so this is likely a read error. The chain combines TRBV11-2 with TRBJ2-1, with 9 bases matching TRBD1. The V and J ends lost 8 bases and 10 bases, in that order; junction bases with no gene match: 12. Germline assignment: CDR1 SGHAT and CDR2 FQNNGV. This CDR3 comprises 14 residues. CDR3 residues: CASGVDRGSYEQFF. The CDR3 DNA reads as TGTGCCAGCGGGGTGGACAGGGGATCCTACGAGCAGTTCTTC.

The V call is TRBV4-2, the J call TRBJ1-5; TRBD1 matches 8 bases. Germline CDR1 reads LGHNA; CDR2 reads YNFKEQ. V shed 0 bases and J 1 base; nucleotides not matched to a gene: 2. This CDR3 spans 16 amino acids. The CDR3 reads CASSQETGASNQPQHF. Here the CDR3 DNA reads TGTGCCAGCAGCCAAGAGACAGGGGCGAGCAATCAGCCCCAGCATTTT.

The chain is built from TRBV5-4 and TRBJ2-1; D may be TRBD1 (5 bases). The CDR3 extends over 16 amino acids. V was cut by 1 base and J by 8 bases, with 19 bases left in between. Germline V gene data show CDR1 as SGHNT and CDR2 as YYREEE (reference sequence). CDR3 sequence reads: CASSLKGTGDLDEQFF. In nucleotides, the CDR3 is TGTGCCAGCAGCTTGAAGGGAACAGGCGACCTCGATGAGCAGTTCTTC.

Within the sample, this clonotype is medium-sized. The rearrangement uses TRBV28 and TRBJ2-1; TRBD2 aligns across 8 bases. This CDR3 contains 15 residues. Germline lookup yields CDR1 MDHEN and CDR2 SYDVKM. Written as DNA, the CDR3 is TGTGCAACTACTCCAGCGGGAGAGGCCTACAATGAGCAGTTCTTC. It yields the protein CATTPAGEAYNEQFF. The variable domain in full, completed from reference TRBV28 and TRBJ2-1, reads DVKVTQSSRYLVKRTGEKVFLECVQDMDHENMFWYRQDPGLGLRLIYFSYDVKMKEKGDIPEGYSVSREKKERFSLILESASTNQTSMYLCATTPAGEAYNEQFFGPGTRLTVL.

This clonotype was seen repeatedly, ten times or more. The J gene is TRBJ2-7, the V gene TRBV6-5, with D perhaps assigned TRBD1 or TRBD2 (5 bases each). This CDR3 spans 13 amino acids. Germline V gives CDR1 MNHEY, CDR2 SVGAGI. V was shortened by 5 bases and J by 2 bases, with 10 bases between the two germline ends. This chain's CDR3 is CASSPGPTYEQYF. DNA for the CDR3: TGTGCCAGCAGTCCGGGACCAACCTACGAGCAGTACTTC.

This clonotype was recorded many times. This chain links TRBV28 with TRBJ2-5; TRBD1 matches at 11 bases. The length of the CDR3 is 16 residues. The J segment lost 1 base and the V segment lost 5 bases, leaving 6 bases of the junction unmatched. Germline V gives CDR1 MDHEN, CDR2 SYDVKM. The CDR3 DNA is TGTGCCAGCAGTGGATCGGGACAGGGGGTCCAAGAGACCCAGTACTTC. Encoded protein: CASSGSGQGVQETQYF.

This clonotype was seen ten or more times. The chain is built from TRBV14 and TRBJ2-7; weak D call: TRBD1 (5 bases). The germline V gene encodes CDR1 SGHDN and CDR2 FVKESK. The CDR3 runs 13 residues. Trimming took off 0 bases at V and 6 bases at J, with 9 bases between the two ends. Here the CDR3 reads CASSQDRVGEQYF. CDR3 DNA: TGTGCCAGCAGCCAAGACAGGGTAGGCGAGCAGTACTTC.

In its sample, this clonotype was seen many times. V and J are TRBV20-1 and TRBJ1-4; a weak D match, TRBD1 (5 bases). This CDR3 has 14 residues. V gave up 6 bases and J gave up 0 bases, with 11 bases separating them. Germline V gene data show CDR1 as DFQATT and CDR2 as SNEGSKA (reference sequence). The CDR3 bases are TGCAGTGCGACTGACAGACCAACTAATGAAAAACTGTTTTTT. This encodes CSATDRPTNEKLFF.

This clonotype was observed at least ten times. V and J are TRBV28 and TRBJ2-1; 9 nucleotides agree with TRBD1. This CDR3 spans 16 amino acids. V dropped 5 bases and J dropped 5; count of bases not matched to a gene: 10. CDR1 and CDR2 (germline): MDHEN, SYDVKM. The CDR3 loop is CASSPSVGQGNNEQFF. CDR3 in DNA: TGTGCCAGCAGTCCGTCTGTGGGACAGGGTAACAATGAGCAGTTCTTC.

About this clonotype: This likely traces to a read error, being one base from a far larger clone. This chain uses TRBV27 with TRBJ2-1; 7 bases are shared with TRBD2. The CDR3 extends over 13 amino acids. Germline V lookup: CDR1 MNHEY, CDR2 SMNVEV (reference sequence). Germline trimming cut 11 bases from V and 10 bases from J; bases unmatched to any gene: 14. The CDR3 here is CALGRSSFSEQFF. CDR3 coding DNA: TGTGCCCTCGGGAGGTCCTCCTTCTCGGAGCAGTTCTTC.

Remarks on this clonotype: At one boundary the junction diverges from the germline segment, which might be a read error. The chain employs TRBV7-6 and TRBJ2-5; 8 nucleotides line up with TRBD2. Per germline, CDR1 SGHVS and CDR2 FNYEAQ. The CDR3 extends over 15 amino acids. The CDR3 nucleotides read TGTGCTAGCAGCTTAACCCGCGGGAGGAGGGAGACCCAGTACTTC. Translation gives CASSLTRGRRETQYF.

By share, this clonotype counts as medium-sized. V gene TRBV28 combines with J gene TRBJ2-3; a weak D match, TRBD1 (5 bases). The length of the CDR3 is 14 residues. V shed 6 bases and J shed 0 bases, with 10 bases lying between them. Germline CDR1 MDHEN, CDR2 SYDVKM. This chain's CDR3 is CASSDSSSTDTQYF. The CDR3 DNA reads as TGTGCCAGCAGCGACAGCTCTAGCACAGATACGCAGTATTTT.

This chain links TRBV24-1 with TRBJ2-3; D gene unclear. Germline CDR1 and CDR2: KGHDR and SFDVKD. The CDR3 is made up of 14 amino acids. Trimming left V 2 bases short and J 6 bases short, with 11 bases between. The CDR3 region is CATSDSGYLDTQYF. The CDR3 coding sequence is TGTGCCACCAGTGATTCCGGGTATCTCGATACGCAGTATTTT.

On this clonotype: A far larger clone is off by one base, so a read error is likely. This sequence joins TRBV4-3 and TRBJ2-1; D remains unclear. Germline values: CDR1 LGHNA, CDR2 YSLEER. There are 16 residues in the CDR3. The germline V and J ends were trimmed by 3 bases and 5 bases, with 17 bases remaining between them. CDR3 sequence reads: CASSQLPIGADNEQFF. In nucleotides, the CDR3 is TGCGCCAGCAGCCAGCTTCCCATAGGCGCGGACAATGAGCAGTTCTTC.

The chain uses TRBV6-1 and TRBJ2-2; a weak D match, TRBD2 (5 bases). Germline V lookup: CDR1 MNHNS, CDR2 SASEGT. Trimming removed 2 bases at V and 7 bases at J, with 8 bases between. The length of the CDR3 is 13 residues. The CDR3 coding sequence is TGTGCCAGCAGTGAAAACGGGGTCGGGGAGCTGTTTTTT. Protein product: CASSENGVGELFF.

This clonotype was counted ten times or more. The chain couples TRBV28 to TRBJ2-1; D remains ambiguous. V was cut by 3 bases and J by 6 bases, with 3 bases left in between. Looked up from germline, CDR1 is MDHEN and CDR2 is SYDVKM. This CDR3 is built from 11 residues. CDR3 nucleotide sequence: TGTGCCAGCAGTTTTACCAATGAGCAGTTCTTC. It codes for CASSFTNEQFF.

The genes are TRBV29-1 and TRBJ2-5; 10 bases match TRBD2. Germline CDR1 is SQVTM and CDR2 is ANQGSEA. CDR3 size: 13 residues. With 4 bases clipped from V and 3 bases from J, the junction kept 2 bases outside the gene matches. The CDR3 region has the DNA TGCAGCGTTGTACTAGCGGGAAAAGAGACCCAGTACTTC. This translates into CSVVLAGKETQYF.

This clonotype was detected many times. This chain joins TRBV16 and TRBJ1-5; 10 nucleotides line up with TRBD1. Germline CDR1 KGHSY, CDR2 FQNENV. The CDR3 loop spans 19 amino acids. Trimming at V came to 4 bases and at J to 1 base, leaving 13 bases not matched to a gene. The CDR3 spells CASSRLTGGSIGSNQPQHF. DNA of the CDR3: TGTGCCAGCAGCCGCTTGACAGGGGGCTCAATTGGCAGCAATCAGCCCCAGCATTTT.

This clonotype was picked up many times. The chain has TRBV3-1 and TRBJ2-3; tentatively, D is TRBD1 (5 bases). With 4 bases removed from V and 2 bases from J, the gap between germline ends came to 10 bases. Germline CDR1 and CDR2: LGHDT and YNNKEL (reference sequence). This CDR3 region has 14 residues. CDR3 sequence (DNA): TGTGCCAGCAGCCGTCAGGGTTTCACAGATACGCAGTATTTT. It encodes CASSRQGFTDTQYF.